Shown below are 29 T cell receptor beta chains from a single sample sequenced in a study of blood T cell repertoires in COVID-19. Profiling relied on immunoSEQ multiplex PCR, and the TCRdb table lists in-frame clones only, not all of them. The sample has 75,000 to 95,000 clones, more than 75% seen once. Sequencing was carried out using peripheral blood. The receptors originated from a human donor in a cohort sampled during active COVID-19.

This chain joins TRBV4-2 and TRBJ1-1; D might be TRBD1 (6 bases). CDR1 is LGHNA and CDR2 is YNFKEQ in the germline V gene. The CDR3 extends over 13 amino acids. V shed 3 bases and J shed 3 bases, with 8 bases lying between them. CDR3 sequence (DNA): TGTGCCAGCAGCCAGGGGGCGCACACTGAAGCTTTCTTT. Its translation is CASSQGAHTEAFF.

The chain carries TRBV5-1 and TRBJ2-2; possibly TRBD1 for D (6 bases). Between the trimmed V and J ends, which lost 7 bases and 1 base, there was a span of 11 bases. There are 14 residues in the CDR3. CDR1 is SGHRS, CDR2 YFSETQ, per germline. CDR3 DNA: TGCGCCAGCGACGTACAGGGGAACACCGGGGAGCTGTTTTTT. Translating it yields CASDVQGNTGELFF.

This clone was seen a handful of times. V gene TRBV6-4 combines with J gene TRBJ2-1; 8 nucleotides line up with TRBD2. Germline CDR1 MRHNA, CDR2 SNTAGT. V lost 4 bases to trimming and J lost 9 bases; unmatched junction nucleotides: 8. The CDR3 consists of 14 residues. The CDR3: CASSGLAGSGEQFF. The DNA of the CDR3 is TGTGCCAGCAGTGGCCTAGCGGGTTCCGGTGAGCAGTTCTTC.

This chain links TRBV30 with TRBJ1-2; 10 bases match TRBD1. The CDR3 contains 18 residues. The V gene end was trimmed by 1 base and the J gene end by 7 bases; junction bases not matched to a gene: 18. Germline assignment: CDR1 GTSNPN and CDR2 SVGIG (reference sequence). This chain's CDR3 is CAWSGPTTGGGFLSGYTF. The CDR3 DNA reads TGTGCCTGGAGTGGACCAACGACAGGGGGCGGCTTCCTGAGTGGCTACACCTTC.

The rearrangement links TRBV5-5 to TRBJ1-2, with D possibly matching TRBD1 (6 bases). Trimming took off 3 bases at V and 4 bases at J, with 19 bases between the two ends. Germline loops: CDR1 SGHKS, CDR2 YYEKEE (reference sequence). The length of the CDR3 is 16 residues. In DNA form, the CDR3 reads TGTGCCAGCAGCTCGACGCGGGGGGCCCGGTCCTATGGCTACACCTTC. Amino acids: CASSSTRGARSYGYTF.

The chain is built from TRBV3-1 (or the pseudogene TRBV3-2) and TRBJ2-5; TRBD2 matches at 9 bases. The CDR3 length is 16 residues. Trimming took 0 bases from V and 5 from J; bases not matched to a gene: 7. The V gene's germline CDR1 is LGHDT and CDR2 YNNKEL (reference sequence). CDR3 sequence: CASSQDGRGGLETQYF. The CDR3 DNA is TGTGCCAGCAGCCAAGATGGGCGGGGGGGCCTGGAGACCCAGTACTTC.

This clone showed up just once. The rearrangement links TRBV7-9 to TRBJ2-1, with TRBD2 as a possible D gene (5 bases). The germline V gene has CDR1 SEHNR and CDR2 FQNEAQ (reference sequence). There are 14 residues in the CDR3. V was cut by 5 bases and J by 10 bases, with 18 bases left in between. The CDR3 loop is CASSTTAGVREQFF. CDR3 nucleotides: TGTGCCAGCAGCACGACCGCCGGGGTGAGAGAGCAGTTCTTC.

On this clone itself: A read error may account for a junction end that differs from germline. The chain recombines TRBV2 with TRBJ1-5, with 7 bases that match TRBD1. The CDR3 extends over 12 amino acids. Germline V lookup: CDR1 SNHLY, CDR2 FYNNEI. CDR3 in DNA: TGTGCCAGCAGTGAGGGGGACAGCGCTTCTGTTTTT. Amino acids: CASSEGDSASVF.

The count of this clone is one. The chain's CDR3 is CASSRQGPTGETQYF. CDR3 in DNA: TGTGCCAGCAGTCGACAGGGACCGACCGGGGAGACCCAGTACTTC. The V gene is TRBV27, the J gene TRBJ2-5, with 7 bases fitting TRBD1. The CDR3 totals 15 residues. Per germline, CDR1 MNHEY and CDR2 SMNVEV (reference sequence). V was pared by 5 bases and J by 5 bases, with 11 bases of the junction left unmatched.

The J gene is TRBJ2-5, the V gene TRBV5-4; D might be TRBD2 (6 bases). Trimming stripped 3 bases from V and 2 bases from J, with 11 bases between. The CDR3 has 14 residues. Germline-derived CDR1 and CDR2 are SGHNT and YYREEE (reference sequence). The CDR3 DNA follows: TGTGCCAGCAGCTCACTGCGGGGTCAAGAGACCCAGTACTTC. Encoded protein: CASSSLRGQETQYF. Combining the CDR3 with reference TRBV5-4 and TRBJ2-5 gives the whole variable domain ETGVTQSPTHLIKTRGQQVTLRCSSQSGHNTVSWYQQALGQGPQFIFQYYREEENGRGNFPPRFSGLQFPNYSSELNVNALELDDSALYLCASSSLRGQETQYFGPGTRLLVL.

This clone was seen only a few times. The chain couples TRBV11-1 to TRBJ1-2, with D possibly TRBD1 on 6 matching bases. CDR1 is SGHAT and CDR2 is FQDESV in the germline V gene (reference sequence). Trimming cost V 2 bases and J 5 bases, with 6 bases left between them. The CDR3 contains 12 residues. CDR3 bases: TGTGCCAGCAGCTTAAGGGGGTATGGCTACACCTTC. Amino acid sequence: CASSLRGYGYTF.

The chain couples TRBV5-1 to TRBJ2-7; TRBD2 might be the D (6 bases). V lost 1 base and J lost 5, with 13 bases in between. From germline, CDR1 is SGHRS and CDR2 YFSETQ. CDR3 length: 14 amino acids. CDR3 in DNA: TGCGCCAGCAGCTTGAGGATATCGGGGGACGAGCAGTACTTC. This translates into CASSLRISGDEQYF.

This clone was observed a single time. The chain combines TRBV5-6 with TRBJ1-2, with 10 bases that match TRBD1. This CDR3 is 16 amino acids long. The V gene's germline CDR1 is SGHDT and CDR2 YYEEEE. The V and J ends lost 0 bases and 8 bases, in that order; junction bases with no gene match: 10. CDR3 coding DNA: TGTGCCAGCAGCTTGGGGCCCCGACAGGGGGCTTGGGGCTACACCTTC. It specifies CASSLGPRQGAWGYTF. The whole variable domain, filled in from reference TRBV5-6 and TRBJ1-2, reads DAGVTQSPTHLIKTRGQQVTLRCSPKSGHDTVSWYQQALGQGPQFIFQYYEEEERQRGNFPDRFSGHQFPNYSSELNVNALLLGDSALYLCASSLGPRQGAWGYTFGSGTRLTVV.

V gene TRBV11-2 combines with J gene TRBJ1-2; tentatively, D is TRBD1 (6 bases). The CDR3 loop spans 13 amino acids. Trimming shortened V by 7 bases and J by 7 bases, and 16 bases separated the two germline ends. Germline V gene data show CDR1 as SGHAT and CDR2 as FQNNGV. In nucleotides, the CDR3 is TGTGCCAGCACCCAGAGGGGGGGCGCTGGCTACACCTTC. Its translation: CASTQRGGAGYTF.

This clone was counted only a few times. This rearrangement joins TRBV2 to TRBJ1-6; the match to TRBD1 covers 11 bases. The CDR3 runs to 18 residues. J gave up 0 bases and V 8 bases, and 9 bases lay outside the gene matches. Germline V CDR1 and CDR2: SNHLY, FYNNEI. The CDR3 DNA reads TGTGCCAGCCGGACAGGGGGCTCCCCCAGCTCCTATAATTCACCCCTCCACTTT. Translating it yields CASRTGGSPSSYNSPLHF.

The chain recombines TRBV4-1 with TRBJ1-1; D gene ambiguous. Between the trimmed V and J ends, which lost 4 bases and 5 bases, there was a span of 14 bases. This CDR3 has 14 residues. Germline loops: CDR1 MGHRA, CDR2 YSYEKL. The CDR3 coding sequence is TGCGCCAGCAGCCGCCGGTATAGGAGGACTGAAGCTTTCTTT. This sequence encodes CASSRRYRRTEAFF.

The genes are TRBV5-1 and TRBJ2-6, with D perhaps matching TRBD1 (5 bases). Germline loops: CDR1 SGHRS, CDR2 YFSETQ. This CDR3 has 17 residues. V lost 0 bases to trimming and J lost 4 bases, with 14 bases between them. CDR3 bases: TGCGCCAGCAGCTTGGCCCCGACAGCTTTCGGGGCCAACGTCCTGACTTTC. Protein sequence: CASSLAPTAFGANVLTF.

This clone has only one observation. The chain links TRBV28 to TRBJ1-4; D call uncertain. The CDR3 contains 13 residues. Per the germline V gene, CDR1 is MDHEN and CDR2 is SYDVKM. Trimming cost V 1 base and J 8 bases, with 8 bases left between them. The CDR3 loop is CASSLLVWEKLFF. CDR3 nucleotides: TGTGCCAGCAGTTTATTAGTTTGGGAAAAACTGTTTTTT.

This chain joins TRBV7-3 and TRBJ2-3; 9 nucleotides line up with TRBD1. Losses at the gene ends were 2 bases for V and 4 bases for J; bases not matched to a gene: 10. There are 17 residues in the CDR3. Germline lookup yields CDR1 SGHTA and CDR2 FQGTGA. CDR3: CASSLVGGTGNPDTQYF. CDR3 DNA sequence: TGTGCCAGCAGCTTAGTCGGGGGGACAGGGAACCCAGATACGCAGTATTTT.

J is TRBJ2-1 and V is TRBV5-1; D is possibly TRBD1 (5 bases). The CDR3 consists of 12 residues. In germline, CDR1 is SGHRS, CDR2 YFSETQ. Trimming pared 8 bases from V and 6 bases from J, leaving 12 bases between. Here the CDR3 reads CASSGQLNEQFF. The CDR3 DNA sequence: TGCGCCAGTTCAGGGCAACTCAATGAGCAGTTCTTC.

This chain joins TRBV24-1 and TRBJ2-1; 8 nucleotides match TRBD1. The CDR3 sequence is 16 residues long. CDR1 is KGHDR, CDR2 SFDVKD, per germline. Germline trimming cut 4 bases from V and 0 bases from J; bases unmatched to any gene: 4. The CDR3 DNA reads as TGTGCCACCAGTGAGGCTGGACAGGGCTCCTACAATGAGCAGTTCTTC. Encoded protein: CATSEAGQGSYNEQFF.

The rearrangement links TRBV7-3 to TRBJ1-1; D is uncertain. The CDR3 consists of 14 residues. V lost 1 base to trimming and J lost 1 base, with 7 bases between them. Germline V gene sequence: CDR1 SGHTA, CDR2 FQGTGA. CDR3 sequence reads: CASSLNGRNTEAFF. The CDR3 DNA reads TGTGCCAGCAGCTTAAACGGTCGGAACACTGAAGCTTTCTTT.

The chain uses TRBV19 and TRBJ1-1, with 7 bases identical to TRBD1. CDR3 length: 14 residues. Looked up from germline, CDR1 is LNHDA and CDR2 is SQIVND (reference sequence). V was clipped by 4 bases and J by 3 bases; unmatched bases: 5. This CDR3 is CASSRGQPDTEAFF. The DNA of the CDR3 is TGTGCCAGTAGTAGGGGACAGCCGGACACTGAAGCTTTCTTT. Full variable domain (outside the CDR3, taken from reference TRBV19 and TRBJ1-1): DGGITQSPKYLFRKEGQNVTLSCEQNLNHDAMYWYRQDPGQGLRLIYYSQIVNDFQKGDIAEGYSVSREKKESFPLTVTSAQKNPTAFYLCASSRGQPDTEAFFGQGTRLTVV.

The chain carries TRBV5-1 and TRBJ1-2; 12 bases align to TRBD1. V was clipped by 4 bases and J by 7 bases; unmatched bases: 8. The CDR3 has 15 residues. CDR1 is SGHRS and CDR2 is YFSETQ in the germline V gene. This chain's CDR3 is CASSPSGQGAGGYTF. The CDR3, as DNA: TGCGCCAGCAGCCCCTCGGGACAGGGGGCTGGTGGCTACACCTTC.

The V and J genes are TRBV6-5 and TRBJ2-2; no clear D gene. Trimming pared 4 bases from V and 6 bases from J, leaving 12 bases between. CDR3 length: 14 residues. Germline-derived CDR1 and CDR2 are MNHEY and SVGAGI. The CDR3 bases are TGTGCCAGCAGTTCCCTCTTTCCGGCCGGGGAGCTGTTTTTT. Its translation: CASSSLFPAGELFF.

V is TRBV5-1 and J is TRBJ1-1; TRBD1 might be the D (6 bases). Germline CDR1 is SGHRS and CDR2 is YFSETQ. This CDR3 is built from 14 residues. The V end was cut by 1 base, the J end by 4 bases, with 11 bases between. CDR3 amino acids: CASSLTGPATEAFF. CDR3 DNA sequence: TGCGCCAGCAGCTTGACAGGGCCGGCCACTGAAGCTTTCTTT.

CDR3 loop: CASSQDRARGLAGYEQYF. The CDR3 nucleotides are TGTGCCAGCAGCCAAGATCGGGCCAGGGGGCTCGCGGGGTACGAGCAGTACTTC. The J gene is TRBJ2-7, the V gene TRBV3-1 (or the pseudogene TRBV3-2); 8 nucleotides align to TRBD1. CDR1 LGHDT and CDR2 YNNKEL come from the germline V gene (reference sequence). V gave up 0 bases and J gave up 4 bases; unmatched junction bases: 14. This CDR3 is 18 amino acids long.

This clone came up a few times. The same CDR3 is also encoded by other DNA sequences in this sample. The chain is built from TRBV6-5 and TRBJ1-1; no definite D call. Trimming stripped 3 bases from V and 2 bases from J, with 7 bases between. CDR3 length equals 13 residues. Germline-derived CDR1 and CDR2 are MNHEY and SVGAGI. The CDR3 nucleotides read TGTGCCAGCAGTTATGGGCAAAACACTGAAGCTTTCTTT. Translating it yields CASSYGQNTEAFF.

This chain connects TRBV7-9 to TRBJ2-1; 9 positions agree with TRBD1. The CDR3 has 14 amino acids. After removal of 3 bases from V and 8 bases from J, the junction contained 5 bases not matched to a gene. The germline V gene encodes CDR1 SEHNR and CDR2 FQNEAQ (reference sequence). The CDR3 is CASSLGTGRDEQFF. The CDR3 region has the DNA TGTGCCAGCAGCTTGGGGACAGGGAGAGATGAGCAGTTCTTC.